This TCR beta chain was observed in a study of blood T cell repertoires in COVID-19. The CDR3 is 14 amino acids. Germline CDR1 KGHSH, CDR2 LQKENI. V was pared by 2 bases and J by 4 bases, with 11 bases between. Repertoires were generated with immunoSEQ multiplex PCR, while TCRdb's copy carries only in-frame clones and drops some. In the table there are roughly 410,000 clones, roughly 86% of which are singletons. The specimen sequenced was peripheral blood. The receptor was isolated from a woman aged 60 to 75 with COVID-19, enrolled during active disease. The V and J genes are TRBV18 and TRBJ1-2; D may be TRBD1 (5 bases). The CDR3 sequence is CASSPDYGGYGYTF. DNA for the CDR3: TGTGCCAGCTCACCAGACTACGGGGGCTATGGCTACACCTTC.